This T cell receptor beta chain is drawn from a study of cytomegalovirus exposure and HLA in healthy donors. This CDR3 has 13 residues. Germline V gives CDR1 PRHDT, CDR2 FYEKMQ (reference sequence). V gave up 5 bases and J gave up 4 bases, with 8 bases separating them. This PCR relied on a set of 60 Vbeta primers and 13 Jbeta primers. Authors' processing steps: Some 11 million of the roughly 77 million unique TCR beta chains counted in a later analysis were shared. The protocol was immunoSEQ multiplex PCR, while the TCRdb copy is restricted to in-frame clones and leaves out a portion. The V and J calls and clone size come from that table; D and trimming were worked out from the DNA. The sample has around 140,000 clones; 66% are singletons. As to this clone: The antigen is unknown.

Whole-study findings and limits: A later analysis found TCR association rates differed by HLA locus, highest for DRB1 and lowest for HLA-C.

Sequenced sample: PBMCs. The receptor comes from a woman aged 60-70 years in good health and CMV-seronegative. The rearrangement links TRBV13 to TRBJ2-2; D ambiguous. The CDR3 DNA sequence: TGTGCCAGCAGCCGCGGTCTCACCGGGGAGCTGTTTTTT. Translating it yields CASSRGLTGELFF. Drawing the rest from reference TRBV13 and TRBJ2-2, the complete variable domain is AAGVIQSPRHLIKEKRETATLKCYPIPRHDTVYWYQQGPGQDPQFLISFYEKMQSDKGSIPDRFSAQQFSDYHSELNMSSLELGDSALYFCASSRGLTGELFFGEGSRLTVL.